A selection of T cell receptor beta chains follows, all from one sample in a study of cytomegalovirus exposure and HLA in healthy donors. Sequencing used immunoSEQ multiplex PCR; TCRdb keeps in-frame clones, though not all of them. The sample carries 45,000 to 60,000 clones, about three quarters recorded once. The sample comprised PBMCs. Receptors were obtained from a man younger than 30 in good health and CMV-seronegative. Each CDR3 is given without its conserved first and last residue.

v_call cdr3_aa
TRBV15 ATSRLSEGTEAF
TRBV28 ASRGTGGSTEAF
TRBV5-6 ASSSDRGLRNSPLH
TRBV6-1 ASSVTTSVFNNEQF
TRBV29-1 SVETNTIGGYEQY
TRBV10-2 ASSATGGLDGYT
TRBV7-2 ASSRKVAGVNTGELF
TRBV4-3 ASSQLAGGPIQSYEQY
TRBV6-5 ASRLGGVDTGELF
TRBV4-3 ASSLTGSDGYT
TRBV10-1 ASSPGLYEQY
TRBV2 ASSEAPPTETNEKLF
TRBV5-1 ASSWDSTYEQY
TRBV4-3 ASSQLLAGATDTQY
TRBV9 ASSDLQGYNEQF
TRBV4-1 ASRAVGSNQPQH
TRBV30 AWSRGLSYEQY
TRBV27 ASSSTGDWYGYT
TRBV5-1 ASSRTGYEQY
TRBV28 ASSLTLSLAGASYEQY
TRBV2 ASSEGYRTQETQY
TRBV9 ASSPRGQPNEKLF
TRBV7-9 ASSSPRTEQETQY
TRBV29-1 SARQGPPYYEQY
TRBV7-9 ASSSYREGGTDTQY
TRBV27 ASSLQGSEAF
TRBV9 ASSVVLGQGNEQF
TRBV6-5 ASSYQGGTEAF
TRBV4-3 ASSQGPGAHTEAF
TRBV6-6 ASSYGQATNEKLF
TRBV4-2 ASSQTSTSIYEQF
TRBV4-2 ASSQLPRTGRETQY
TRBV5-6 ASSLGRGALTYEQY
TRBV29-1 SVSAATTNEKLF
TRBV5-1 ASRPGTGSHEQY
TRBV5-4 ASSLGGGPPTAF
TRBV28 ASSLSETQY
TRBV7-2 ASSEGRGPREQY
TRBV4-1 ASSQGTSGGETQY
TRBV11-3 ASSLDYTEETQY